This is a list of T cell receptor beta chains from one sample in a study of vaccination effects on CD4 cells after COVID-19. No cognate antigen is known for these TCRs. TCRdb's copy holds only in-frame clones and misses some; the assay was immunoSEQ multiplex PCR. The sample comprises tens of thousands of clones, 65% to 80% of which are singletons, and 5% to 6.5% rests with the top ten. Material: CD4+ T cells from PBMCs cultured with HIV peptides, obtained before COVID-19 vaccination. The receptors stem from a human donor who had a prior SARS-CoV-2 infection. CDR3s include the opening cysteine and the closing phenylalanine or tryptophan.

cdr3_length v_call cdr3_aa
17 TRBV5-8 CASSPGFGRTGDTEAFF
15 TRBV5-6 CASSPAGGQGETQYF
15 TRBV7-2 CASSVRQFSTDTQYF
16 TRBV7-3 CASSHDPGSSGGSQYF
16 TRBV27 CASSSYRGSLSDTQYF
13 TRBV19 CASSTRQANIQYF
12 TRBV20-1 CSASTGFYGYTF
14 TRBV5-6 CASSQGGGGETQYF
14 TRBV5-1 CASREEVTKNIQYF
12 TRBV7-2 CASSLRAGKEYF
15 TRBV7-2 CASSRRRGAPDGYTF
13 TRBV7-2 CASSSFRADTQYF
17 TRBV4-1 CASSQPTRGGLTYGYTF
14 TRBV28 CASSGGQGLSPLHF
14 TRBV10-3 CAISESTGKETQYF
14 TRBV5-1 CASSRGGGDTEAFF
12 TRBV5-1 CASSLGSSGYTF
13 TRBV5-4 CASSLNREDTQYF
11 TRBV7-3 CASSSGGEQYF
18 TRBV6-4 CASSDRVPGAGYHTEAFF
15 TRBV9 CASSVGSSITGELFF
15 TRBV11-2 CASSLVGGFQETQYF
15 TRBV7-9 CASSIDRGGYNEQFF
14 TRBV30 CAWSLGLGDDTQYF
13 TRBV18 CASSPAPTHEQYF
16 TRBV30 CAWRLAGGPPYNEQFF
15 TRBV5-1 CASSFAGEARDTQYF
16 TRBV10-3 CATLRAGLFMNTEAFF
14 TRBV2 CASSEASGDETQYF
14 TRBV3-1/TRBV3-2 CASSGGFRFYEQYF
15 TRBV11-3 CASSLRSVANSPLHF
14 TRBV2 CASSLGQINEKLFF
16 TRBV6-5 CASSYSLAGYQETQYF
16 TRBV4-3 CASSQLGDSLFYGYTF
17 TRBV5-4 CASSWERGSSYNSPLHF
15 TRBV3-1/TRBV3-2 CASSQSTGTYYGYTF
18 TRBV2 CASLGGLAGGRGYNEQFF
14 TRBV11-2 CASSRQMAGNTIYF
17 TRBV2 CARTYGPAKRPQETQYF
18 TRBV21-1 CASSRRVDRGPSNYGYTF
15 TRBV5-6 CASSLDRGLNSPLHF
17 TRBV2 CASRRDRGGSDQETQYF
16 TRBV5-6 CASSPRWTEHFYEQYF
15 TRBV30 CACQTGNSYNSPLHF
18 TRBV9 CASSPWTSGGAYQETQYF